The rows below give T cell receptor beta chains drawn from one sample of a study of CD8+ T cells in alopecia areata. Method: immunoSEQ multiplex PCR; TCRdb's copy keeps in-frame clones and lacks some. The data contain around 140,000 clones, approximately 49% of them singletons. Sequencing used CD4+ T cells sorted from blood, obtained at week 0. These receptors all stem from a human donor with alopecia areata. Each CDR3 is given with its conserved first and last residue. A D gene is named only where the DNA matches it firmly. Clone size is given for some rows only: seen once, a few or many times, or a class if the clone is expanded.

D gene	clone size	V gene	J gene	CDR3 length	CDR3 protein	CDR3 DNA
TRBD1	NA	TRBV5-1	TRBJ2-5	14	CASSVRQGQETQYF	TGCGCCAGCAGCGTCCGACAGGGCCAAGAGACCCAGTACTTC
TRBD2	NA	TRBV4-1	TRBJ2-5	16	CASSLLPGGIQETQYF	TGCGCCAGCAGCCTCTTACCGGGAGGCATCCAAGAGACCCAGTACTTC
NA	NA	TRBV11-1	TRBJ2-3	15	CASSLRTGITDTQYF	TGTGCCAGCAGCTTAAGAACAGGGATCACAGATACGCAGTATTTT
NA	once	TRBV29-1	TRBJ2-2	12	CSGSTGTGELFF	TGCAGCGGCTCCACAGGCACCGGGGAGCTGTTTTTT
TRBD2	NA	TRBV5-1	TRBJ2-5	17	CASSRSGTRERRETQYF	TGCGCCAGCAGCCGATCAGGGACGCGGGAGAGGCGGGAGACCCAGTACTTC
TRBD2	NA	TRBV7-2	TRBJ2-5	13	CASSPPSGRAQYF	TGTGCCAGCAGCCCCCCAAGCGGGAGGGCCCAGTACTTC
NA	NA	TRBV7-2	TRBJ2-4	13	CASSPRGSGIQYF	TGTGCCAGCAGTCCCCGGGGGTCTGGCATTCAGTACTTC
NA	once	TRBV4-2	TRBJ1-1	14	CASSQDSRNTEAFF	TGTGCCAGCAGCCAAGATAGCAGGAACACTGAAGCTTTCTTT
TRBD1	NA	TRBV29-1	TRBJ2-7	13	CSVAPGGFYEQYF	TGCAGCGTTGCCCCAGGGGGCTTCTACGAGCAGTACTTC
NA	few	TRBV7-9	TRBJ2-4	13	CASSESSAHIQYF	TGTGCCAGCAGCGAATCTAGCGCGCACATTCAGTACTTC
NA	NA	TRBV7-3	TRBJ2-5	17	CASSTTHPRDFQETQYF	TGTGCCAGCAGCACGACCCACCCGCGGGACTTCCAAGAGACCCAGTACTTC
TRBD2	few	TRBV30	TRBJ2-5	14	CAWRGLAGAETQYF	TGTGCCTGGAGAGGGCTAGCGGGAGCTGAGACCCAGTACTTC
NA	once	TRBV6-5	TRBJ1-1	14	CASSRTISNTEAFF	TGTGCCAGCAGCCGTACCATTTCGAACACTGAAGCTTTCTTT
TRBD2	NA	TRBV4-1	TRBJ2-5	18	CASSQGGRALFVGETQYF	TGCGCCAGCAGCCAGGGCGGGAGGGCCCTCTTCGTGGGAGAGACCCAGTACTTC
NA	few	TRBV29-1	TRBJ1-1	13	CSATQLGGTEAFF	TGCAGCGCCACTCAGCTTGGGGGTACTGAAGCTTTCTTT
NA	few	TRBV29-1	TRBJ1-5	13	CSVQENSNQPQHF	TGCAGCGTTCAGGAAAATAGCAATCAGCCCCAGCATTTT
TRBD1	NA	TRBV23-1	TRBJ2-7	13	CASSHGTAYEQYF	TGCGCCAGCAGTCATGGGACAGCCTACGAGCAGTACTTC
TRBD2	NA	TRBV5-6	TRBJ2-1	17	CASSLLAGARLYNEQFF	TGTGCCAGCAGCCTACTAGCGGGCGCACGTCTATACAATGAGCAGTTCTTC
TRBD2	NA	TRBV9	TRBJ2-1	17	CASSTGLAGGGVGEQFF	TGTGCCAGCAGTACGGGACTAGCGGGAGGCGGGGTTGGTGAGCAGTTCTTC
NA	few	TRBV16	TRBJ2-3	15	CASSPPGHGKDTQYF	TGTGCCAGCAGCCCGCCGGGACATGGGAAAGATACGCAGTATTTT
TRBD1	few	TRBV19	TRBJ2-2	16	CASSSRDRIRGGELFF	TGTGCCAGTAGCTCCCGGGACAGGATACGAGGCGGGGAGCTGTTTTTT
NA	few	TRBV30	TRBJ2-1	16	CAWSPEGGTTYNEQFF	TGTGCCTGGAGTCCCGAGGGCGGGACCACCTACAATGAGCAGTTCTTC
NA	NA	TRBV29-1	TRBJ2-7	11	CSASLAYEQYF	TGCAGCGCGTCCCTAGCCTACGAGCAGTACTTC
TRBD2	NA	TRBV2	TRBJ2-5	15	CASSEEAGGQETQYF	TGTGCCAGCAGTGAAGAGGCGGGAGGCCAAGAGACCCAGTACTTC
NA	NA	TRBV7-2	TRBJ2-7	15	CASSRTTGIGYEQYF	TGTGCCAGCAGCCGCACCACAGGGATCGGCTACGAGCAGTACTTC
NA	NA	TRBV6-5	TRBJ2-6	15	CASSYGITGANVLTF	TGTGCCAGCAGTTATGGGATAACTGGGGCCAACGTCCTGACTTTC
TRBD2	few	TRBV29-1	TRBJ2-3	14	CSGIGLADRDTQYF	TGCAGCGGGATCGGACTAGCGGATAGGGATACGCAGTATTTT
TRBD1	NA	TRBV6-1	TRBJ1-2	14	CASRREQGNYGYTF	TGTGCCAGCAGGAGAGAACAGGGGAACTATGGCTACACCTTC
TRBD1	NA	TRBV29-1	TRBJ2-7	12	CSVSGQGNEQYF	TGCAGCGTTTCGGGACAGGGAAACGAGCAGTACTTC
NA	few	TRBV29-1	TRBJ2-6	15	CSVVGGTSGANVLTF	TGCAGCGTTGTTGGGGGGACCTCTGGGGCCAACGTCCTGACTTTC
NA	NA	TRBV29-1	TRBJ2-2	14	CSVSRDPSTGELFF	TGCAGCGTTAGCAGGGACCCAAGCACCGGGGAGCTGTTTTTT
NA	NA	TRBV29-1	TRBJ1-2	14	CSVYGGLANYGYTF	TGCAGCGTCTACGGAGGGCTAGCTAACTATGGCTACACCTTC
NA	NA	TRBV28	TRBJ2-5	12	CASSPGPETQYF	TGTGCCAGCAGTCCAGGACCCGAGACCCAGTACTTC
NA	NA	TRBV5-1	TRBJ1-3	14	CASSLGDSGSTIYF	TGCGCCAGCAGCTTGGGTGACTCTGGAAGCACCATATATTTT
NA	NA	TRBV6-5	TRBJ1-5	13	CASNQGLGQPQHF	TGTGCCAGCAACCAGGGCCTAGGACAGCCCCAGCATTTT
TRBD2	NA	TRBV7-8	TRBJ2-1	16	CASSISGPLPSNEQFF	TGTGCCAGCAGCATTAGCGGGCCCCTCCCGAGCAATGAGCAGTTCTTC
NA	few	TRBV28	TRBJ2-7	16	CASSLGGSGSLYEQYF	TGTGCCAGCAGTTTAGGGGGGAGTGGGTCCCTGTACGAGCAGTACTTC
NA	NA	TRBV27	TRBJ1-4	11	CASGWGSRLFF	TGTGCCAGCGGTTGGGGTTCTCGGCTGTTTTTT
NA	NA	TRBV11-2	TRBJ2-7	15	CASSLASGRSYEQYF	TGTGCCAGCAGCTTAGCCTCGGGGCGGTCCTACGAGCAGTACTTC
TRBD1	few	TRBV28	TRBJ2-5	13	CATRQGSQETQYF	TGTGCCACCCGACAGGGGTCACAAGAGACCCAGTACTTC
NA	NA	TRBV5-4	TRBJ2-5	15	CASSPGTGVQETQYF	TGTGCCAGCAGCCCGGGGACCGGAGTCCAAGAGACCCAGTACTTC
NA	NA	TRBV28	TRBJ1-1	14	CARDRGRDNTEAFF	TGTGCCAGGGACCGGGGAAGGGACAACACTGAAGCTTTCTTT
NA	NA	TRBV10-3	TRBJ2-1	16	CAIRGSPYSSYNEQFF	TGTGCCATCAGAGGGAGTCCGTACAGCTCCTACAATGAGCAGTTCTTC
TRBD1	NA	TRBV5-1	TRBJ2-7	15	CASSQTGQGIYEQYF	TGCGCCAGCAGCCAGACGGGACAGGGAATATACGAGCAGTACTTC
NA	NA	TRBV28	TRBJ2-5	16	CASSLLPRSRPETQYF	TGTGCCAGCAGTTTGTTACCGCGATCTCGACCGGAGACCCAGTACTTC
NA	many	TRBV5-1	TRBJ1-1	13	CASSFQRRTEAFF	TGCGCCAGCAGCTTCCAACGCCGGACTGAAGCTTTCTTT
TRBD2	NA	TRBV14	TRBJ2-3	15	CASSQRTSFTDTQYF	TGTGCCAGCAGCCAAAGGACTAGTTTCACAGATACGCAGTATTTT